The source of this T cell receptor beta chain is a study of shared clonotypes between healthy human individuals. CDR1 and CDR2 from the germline V gene are SGHTS and YDEGEE. The CDR3 runs to 13 residues. Profiled with immunoSEQ multiplex PCR; TCRdb holds only in-frame clones, not every one. This repertoire shows 1.5 million to 2.5 million clones, 85% to 95% found once; its top ten account for around 1.2%. Terminally differentiated effector memory CD45RA+ cells were left out of the naive CD8 fraction, which was CD45RO-negative and positively selected for CCR7. Comments on this clone: At one end, the junction sequence differs from germline, possibly due to a read error. Other DNA sequences within the sample encode an identical CDR3.

Sequenced input: naive CD8+ T cells sorted from blood. This TCR came from a man between 18 and 29 years old in good health. The rearrangement uses TRBV5-8 and TRBJ2-7, with D possibly matching TRBD1 (5 bases). The CDR3 reads CASSLGQLYEQYF. Written as DNA, the CDR3 is TGTGCCAGCAGCTTGGGACAGCTTTACGAGCAGTATTTC.